A single sample gave rise to the 32 T cell receptor beta chains below, sequenced in a study of CD8 T cells in ankylosing spondylitis (dated by TCRdb to about 2017). The study at large found these results: A TCR beta motif of fewer than 10 highly homologous amino acid variants appeared characteristic of blood from ankylosing spondylitis patients.

These receptors are not linked to any known antigen. Receptors were amplified or captured by 5' RACE. Instrument on record: Illumina HiSeq 2500. Through fastp at Q25 and MiXCR, TCRdb rebuilt clones from the public reads, retaining in-frame beta chains. Records with the same CDR3 protein are collapsed into one entry carrying the most frequent genes and DNA. Counted in this sample were fewer than 650,000 distinct CDR3 sequences; about 13% of them appeared once. The biggest ten clones account for over 6.5% of the sample. Sequenced: blood, either unsorted or a sorted T cell fraction (not recorded which). These receptors were collected from a male donor with ankylosing spondylitis.

There are a few counts of this clonotype. This chain links TRBV21-1 with TRBJ2-1; the tabulated D call, TRBD1, remains unverified against the DNA. TRBV21-1 is reported as a pseudogene. The CDR3 loop spans 14 amino acids. The CDR3 region is CASSKPPDGDEQFF. CDR3 DNA: TGTGCCAGCAGCAAACCGCCGGACGGGGATGAGCAGTTCTTC.

The J gene is TRBJ2-3, the V gene TRBV20-1, with 10 positions matching TRBD2. The CDR3 totals 15 residues. V was pared by 2 bases and J by 4 bases, with 6 bases of the junction left unmatched. CDR1 and CDR2 from the germline V gene are DFQATT and SNEGSKA (reference sequence). The CDR3 protein is CSARPLAGDPDTQYF. The CDR3 DNA is TGCAGTGCTAGACCTCTAGCGGGAGATCCAGATACGCAGTATTTT.

The V call is TRBV14, the J call TRBJ2-1; tentative D call: TRBD2 (6 bases). Deletions cut 2 bases from V and 7 bases from J, with 15 bases between. From germline, CDR1 is SGHDN and CDR2 FVKESK. The length of the CDR3 is 15 residues. The CDR3 sequence: CASSQWGRSGNEQFF. The CDR3 nucleotides read TGTGCCAGCAGCCAATGGGGGAGGAGTGGGAATGAGCAGTTCTTC.

This clonotype was observed a handful of times. The chain employs TRBV12-3 or TRBV12-4 and TRBJ1-2; TRBD1 might be the D (6 bases). This CDR3 is built from 13 residues. Trimming left V 2 bases short and J 8 bases short, with 12 bases between. The CDR3 region is CASSLSGAPGYTF. In DNA, the CDR3 is TGTGCCAGCAGTTTATCAGGGGCGCCGGGCTACACCTTC.

The chain combines TRBV6-2 or TRBV6-3 with TRBJ2-1, with D perhaps matching TRBD2 (6 bases). The V and J ends lost 6 bases and 2 bases respectively, with 14 bases between them. The CDR3 runs to 15 residues. Looked up from germline, CDR1 is MNHEY and CDR2 is SVGEGT. The CDR3 coding sequence is TGTGCCAGCAGGACGACTAGGACCCCCTACAATGAGCAGTTCTTC. Translating it yields CASRTTRTPYNEQFF.

CDR3 coding DNA: TGTGCCAGCAGAAATACAGGGGGCTGGGAGACCCAGTACTTC. This translates into CASRNTGGWETQYF. This sequence joins TRBV5-6 and TRBJ2-5; TRBD1 agrees at 9 bases. The ends lost 5 bases at V and 5 bases at J; junction bases unmatched: 7. From germline, CDR1 is SGHDT and CDR2 YYEEEE. The CDR3 runs to 14 residues.

This clonotype was recorded a few times. V is TRBV25-1 and J is TRBJ2-2, with 12 bases identical to TRBD1. This CDR3 is built from 14 residues. Per germline, CDR1 MGHDK and CDR2 SYGVNS. The CDR3 here is CAAEGQGASGELFF. The CDR3 DNA follows: TGTGCAGCAGAGGGACAGGGGGCGTCCGGGGAGCTGTTTTTT.

The CDR3 nucleotides read TGTGCCTGGATGTGGGACAGGGGGAATGGCTACACCTTC. As protein: CAWMWDRGNGYTF. The rearrangement links TRBV30 to TRBJ1-2; 11 bases fit TRBD1. CDR3 length equals 13 residues. Trimming removed 4 bases from V and 6 bases from J; junction bases left unmatched: 4. CDR1 is GTSNPN, CDR2 SVGIG, per germline (reference sequence).

At least ten counts were recorded for this clonotype. The chain uses TRBV29-1 and TRBJ2-1; perhaps D is TRBD1 or TRBD2 (5 bases each). CDR3 length: 10 residues. Germline V gives CDR1 SQVTM, CDR2 ANQGSEA. V was pared by 6 bases and J by 10 bases, with 10 bases between. The CDR3 DNA reads TGCAGCGTGGGGGTGAGGGAGCAGTTCTTC. Translated: CSVGVREQFF.

This clonotype was observed at least ten times. The J gene is TRBJ1-4, the V gene TRBV11-2; 9 bases map to TRBD1. The CDR3 has 14 residues. Looked up from germline, CDR1 is SGHAT and CDR2 is FQNNGV. V shed 3 bases, J shed 6 bases, and the junction held 2 bases outside the gene matches. CDR3 sequence: CASSLGQGYEKLFF. The CDR3, as DNA: TGTGCCAGCAGCTTGGGACAGGGTTATGAAAAACTGTTTTTT. Drawing the rest from reference TRBV11-2 and TRBJ1-4, the complete variable domain is EAGVAQSPRYKIIEKRQSVAFWCNPISGHATLYWYQQILGQGPKLLIQFQNNGVVDDSQLPKDRFSAERLKGVDSTLKIQPAKLEDSAVYLCASSLGQGYEKLFFGSGTQLSVL.

The CDR3 DNA reads TGTGCCAGCAGCTACAGCGATGAGCAGTTCTTC. Its translation is CASSYSDEQFF. This chain uses TRBV12-3 or TRBV12-4 with TRBJ2-1; D call uncertain. The CDR3 consists of 11 residues. Between the trimmed V and J ends, which lost 6 bases and 8 bases, there was a span of 8 bases.

The CDR3 DNA follows: TGTGCCAGCAGCCCACGGGGAGGTACCTCCCAAGAGACCCAGTACTTC. Protein: CASSPRGGTSQETQYF. The V gene is TRBV4-2, the J gene TRBJ2-5, with D possibly being TRBD2 (6 bases). CDR3 length: 16 amino acids. Trimming left V 4 bases short and J 1 base short, with 16 bases between. Per the germline V gene, CDR1 is LGHNA and CDR2 is YNFKEQ.

This clonotype was counted only a few times. The genes are TRBV20-1 and TRBJ1-4; 7 bases are a match to TRBD1. The length of the CDR3 is 16 residues. V lost 5 bases and J lost 0; bases outside the gene matches: 9. Germline V CDR1 and CDR2: DFQATT, SNEGSKA (reference sequence). CDR3 in DNA: TGCAGTGCTGCCGGGACAGACTTTGCAACTAATGAAAAACTGTTTTTT. It codes for CSAAGTDFATNEKLFF.

This chain uses TRBV7-2 with TRBJ2-7, with a weak D call TRBD2 (6 bases). This CDR3 contains 17 residues. With 4 bases removed from V and 0 bases from J, the gap between germline ends came to 19 bases. From germline, CDR1 is SGHTA and CDR2 FQGNSA. CDR3 nucleotides: TGTGCCAGCAGCTCGCAAGGTGGAGGGGTTTTCTCCTACGAGCAGTACTTC. Its protein is CASSSQGGGVFSYEQYF. Filled out from reference TRBV7-2 and TRBJ2-7, the complete variable domain reads GAGVSQSPSNKVTEKGKDVELRCDPISGHTALYWYRQSLGQGLEFLIYFQGNSAPDKSGLPSDRFSAERTGGSVSTLTIQRTQQEDSAVYLCASSSQGGGVFSYEQYFGPGTRLTVT.

The rearrangement links TRBV18 to TRBJ2-3; 7 nucleotides agree with TRBD1. The germline gives CDR1 KGHSH, CDR2 LQKENI. V lost 5 bases to trimming and J lost 5 bases; unmatched junction nucleotides: 7. The CDR3 consists of 14 residues. The CDR3 region is CASSVQGDEDTQYF. The CDR3 DNA follows: TGTGCCAGCTCAGTCCAGGGGGATGAAGATACGCAGTATTTT. Complete variable domain (other parts from reference TRBV18 and TRBJ2-3): NAGVMQNPRHLVRRRGQEARLRCSPMKGHSHVYWYRQLPEEGLKFMVYLQKENIIDESGMPKERFSAEFPKEGPSILRIQQVVRGDSAAYFCASSVQGDEDTQYFGPGTRLTVL.

This clonotype appeared a few times. The chain uses TRBV7-2 and TRBJ1-1, with 8 bases identical to TRBD1. The CDR3 has 14 residues. V trimming: 1 base; J trimming: 7 bases; junction bases outside the gene matches: 5. Germline CDR1 SGHTA, CDR2 FQGNSA. This CDR3 reads CASSLDSGGYEAFF. The CDR3 nucleotides read TGTGCCAGCAGCTTAGATTCAGGGGGCTATGAAGCTTTCTTT.

The chain couples TRBV12-3 or TRBV12-4 to TRBJ2-1; D might be TRBD2 (6 bases). The CDR3 sequence is 16 residues long. V was pared by 3 bases and J by 2 bases, with 14 bases between. DNA for the CDR3: TGTGCCAGCAGTTTCATTCAGCGGGCCCCCTACAATGAGCAGTTCTTC. Protein sequence: CASSFIQRAPYNEQFF.

In its sample, this clonotype was seen a few times. The rearrangement links TRBV21-1 to TRBJ1-1; the DNA was not used to check the table's D call, TRBD1. TRBV21-1 is given as a pseudogene. This CDR3 comprises 19 residues. The CDR3 is CASRHESGSRGGTNTEAFF. DNA for the CDR3: TGTGCCAGCAGACACGAATCAGGAAGTCGTGGGGGGACGAACACTGAAGCTTTCTTT.

This clonotype was recorded a few times. The V call is TRBV12-3 or TRBV12-4, the J call TRBJ1-1; weak D call: TRBD1 (6 bases). The V end lost 3 bases, the J end lost 2 bases, and 16 bases lay between the germline ends. CDR3 length equals 16 residues. CDR3: CASSFTYRALNTEAFF. CDR3 bases: TGTGCCAGCAGTTTTACCTACAGGGCCCTCAACACTGAAGCTTTCTTT.

This clonotype was seen many times. The CDR3, as DNA: TGTGCCAGCAGCCGAGGACTAGCGGGAATAGACGAGCAGTACTTC. As protein: CASSRGLAGIDEQYF. The chain carries TRBV3-1 and TRBJ2-7; TRBD2 agrees at 12 bases. Germline V gives CDR1 LGHDT, CDR2 YNNKEL (reference sequence). The CDR3 consists of 15 residues. Unmatched junction bases numbered 6, after V lost 4 bases and J lost 5 bases.

This clonotype was detected many times. The chain is built from TRBV2 and TRBJ2-1; D tentatively reads TRBD1 or TRBD2 (5 bases each). The CDR3 spans 14 residues. V lost 4 bases and J lost 7, with 14 bases in between. In germline, CDR1 is SNHLY, CDR2 FYNNEI. CDR3 sequence: CASSVVGTANEQFF. DNA for the CDR3: TGTGCCAGCAGTGTCGTAGGGACGGCGAATGAGCAGTTCTTC.

The chain combines TRBV5-1 with TRBJ2-7; 7 nucleotides match TRBD1. Germline V CDR1 and CDR2: SGHRS, YFSETQ. The CDR3 spans 15 residues. The ends lost 0 bases at V and 3 bases at J; junction bases unmatched: 6. CDR3 sequence: CASSLATGANYEQYV. DNA for the CDR3: TGCGCCAGCAGCTTGGCCACAGGGGCAAACTACGAGCAGTACGTC.

There are a few counts of this clonotype. The rearrangement links TRBV5-1 to TRBJ1-2; D not certain. The length of the CDR3 is 13 residues. Per the germline V gene, CDR1 is SGHRS and CDR2 is YFSETQ. Trimming stripped 4 bases from V and 7 bases from J, with 14 bases between. In DNA, the CDR3 is TGCGCCAGCAGCCCAGCCCCCGGTAGTGGCTACACCTTC. Translation: CASSPAPGSGYTF. Based on the CDR3 plus reference TRBV5-1 and TRBJ1-2, the full variable domain is KAGVTQTPRYLIKTRGQQVTLSCSPISGHRSVSWYQQTPGQGLQFLFEYFSETQRNKGNFPGRFSGRQFSNSRSEMNVSTLELGDSALYLCASSPAPGSGYTFGSGTRLTVV.

With regard to this clonotype: At one of its ends the junction is not consistent with the germline gene, which may arise from a read error. The chain joins TRBV5-1 to TRBJ2-1; D uncertain. Germline values: CDR1 SGHRS, CDR2 YFSETQ. The CDR3 totals 14 residues. CDR3 region: CASSSRTAPGHSIF. The CDR3 DNA is TGCGCCAGCAGCTCGAGGACCGCACCGGGCCATAGCATCTTC.

This clonotype was counted at least ten times. The chain is built from TRBV12-3 or TRBV12-4 and TRBJ1-2; 8 bases agree with TRBD1. Trimming removed 5 bases from V and 6 bases from J; junction bases left unmatched: 14. This CDR3 has 16 amino acids. This chain's CDR3 is CASSLGPGGPVDGYTF. In DNA form, the CDR3 reads TGTGCCAGCAGTCTGGGCCCAGGGGGCCCTGTAGATGGCTACACCTTC.

This clonotype has just a few counts. The J gene is TRBJ2-7, the V gene TRBV20-1; the match to TRBD2 covers 13 bases. The CDR3 has 14 residues. Germline trimming cut 3 bases from V and 3 bases from J; bases unmatched to any gene: 2. From germline, CDR1 is DFQATT and CDR2 SNEGSKA (reference sequence). CDR3 residues: CSARGTSGNYEQYF. Written as DNA, the CDR3 is TGCAGTGCTAGGGGGACTAGCGGGAACTACGAGCAGTACTTC.

The chain joins TRBV29-1 to TRBJ2-2; a possible D gene is TRBD1 (5 bases). Germline CDR1 is SQVTM and CDR2 is ANQGSEA. V lost 5 bases, J lost 0 bases, and 19 bases lay in between. This CDR3 region has 17 residues. CDR3 coding DNA: TGCAGCGTTTGGGGTCCTGGGGCAGGAACGAACACCGGGGAGCTGTTTTTT. It is translated as CSVWGPGAGTNTGELFF.

The sample holds a few counts of this clonotype. At one boundary the junction diverges from the germline segment, which might be a read error. This chain joins TRBV10-3 and TRBJ1-5; D might be TRBD1 (6 bases). There are 15 residues in the CDR3. The germline V gene encodes CDR1 ENHRY and CDR2 SYGVKD. CDR3 in DNA: TGTGCCATCAGTTCTGGACAGAATAGCAATCAGCTCCAGCATTTT. Translation: CAISSGQNSNQLQHF.

This clonotype came up a few times. The J gene is TRBJ2-7, the V gene TRBV12-3 or TRBV12-4, with D possibly being TRBD1 (6 bases). Trimming stripped 8 bases from V and 6 bases from J, with 17 bases between. This CDR3 is built from 13 residues. CDR3 sequence: CASGTLATTEQYF. CDR3 bases: TGTGCCAGCGGGACATTGGCTACGACCGAGCAGTACTTC.

The genes are TRBV10-2 and TRBJ1-5, with no clear D. This CDR3 has 13 amino acids. The ends were cut back, 7 bases at V and 1 base at J, with 8 bases in the middle. CDR1 and CDR2 (germline): WSHSY, SAAADI. As DNA, the CDR3 is TGCGCCAGCATGGCGGGAAGCAATCAGCCCCAGCATTTT. As protein: CASMAGSNQPQHF.

In this sample, this clonotype turned up many times. The chain has TRBV5-1 and TRBJ2-2; tentative D call: TRBD1 (6 bases). Trimming cost V 0 bases and J 3 bases, with 12 bases left between them. The germline V gene encodes CDR1 SGHRS and CDR2 YFSETQ. This CDR3 contains 16 residues. CDR3 sequence reads: CASSLGDRFDTGELFF. DNA of the CDR3: TGCGCCAGCAGCTTGGGCGACAGGTTCGACACCGGGGAGCTGTTTTTT.

There are a few counts of this clonotype. The chain has TRBV20-1 and TRBJ2-1; D may be TRBD1 or TRBD2 (6 bases each). Germline lookup yields CDR1 DFQATT and CDR2 SNEGSKA (reference sequence). V was trimmed by 6 bases and J by 0 bases, leaving 27 bases between them. The CDR3 is 19 amino acids. The DNA of the CDR3 is TGCAGTGCCAAAGGGGGGATTAATTGGGGAGCCCGCTCCTACAATGAGCAGTTCTTC. Its protein is CSAKGGINWGARSYNEQFF.